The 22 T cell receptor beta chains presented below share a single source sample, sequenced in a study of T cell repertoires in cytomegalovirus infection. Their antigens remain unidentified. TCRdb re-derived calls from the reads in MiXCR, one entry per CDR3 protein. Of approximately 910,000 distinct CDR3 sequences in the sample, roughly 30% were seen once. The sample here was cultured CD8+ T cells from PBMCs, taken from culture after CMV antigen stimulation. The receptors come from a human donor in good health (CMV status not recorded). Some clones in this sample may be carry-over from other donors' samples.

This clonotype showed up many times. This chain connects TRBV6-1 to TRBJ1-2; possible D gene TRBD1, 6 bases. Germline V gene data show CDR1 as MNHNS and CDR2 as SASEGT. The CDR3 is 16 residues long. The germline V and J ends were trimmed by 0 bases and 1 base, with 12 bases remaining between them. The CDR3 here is CASSEAGAVINYGYTF. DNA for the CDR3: TGTGCCAGCAGTGAAGCGGGGGCAGTTATTAACTATGGCTACACCTTC.

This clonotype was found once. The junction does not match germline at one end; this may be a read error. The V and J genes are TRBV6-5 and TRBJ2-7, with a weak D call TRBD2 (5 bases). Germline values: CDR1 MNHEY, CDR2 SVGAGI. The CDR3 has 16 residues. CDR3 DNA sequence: TGTGCCAGCAGGGAGGACTCTCGACCTTACTCCTACGAGCAGAACTTC. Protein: CASREDSRPYSYEQNF.

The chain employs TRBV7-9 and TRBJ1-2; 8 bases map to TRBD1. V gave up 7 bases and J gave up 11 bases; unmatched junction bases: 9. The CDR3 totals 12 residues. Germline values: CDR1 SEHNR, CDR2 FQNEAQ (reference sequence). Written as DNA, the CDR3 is TGTGCCAGCACCGGGACAGGTTCCGAGTACACCTTC. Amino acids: CASTGTGSEYTF.

The CDR3 bases are TGCAGTGCTAGAGCCATTACCAGGACCGAAGTCCCTTCACCCCTCCACTTT. Translated: CSARAITRTEVPSPLHF. This chain joins TRBV20-1 and TRBJ1-6; the D is unclear. This CDR3 has 17 residues. V was trimmed by 1 base and J by 9 bases, leaving 22 bases between them. Per the germline V gene, CDR1 is DFQATT and CDR2 is SNEGSKA (reference sequence).

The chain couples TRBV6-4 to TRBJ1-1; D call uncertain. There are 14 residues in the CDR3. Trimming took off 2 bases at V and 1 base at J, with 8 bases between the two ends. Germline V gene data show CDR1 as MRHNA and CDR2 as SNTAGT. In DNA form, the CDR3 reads TGTGCCAGCAGTGACGGGCGGAAGAACACTGAAGCTTTCTTT. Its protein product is CASSDGRKNTEAFF.

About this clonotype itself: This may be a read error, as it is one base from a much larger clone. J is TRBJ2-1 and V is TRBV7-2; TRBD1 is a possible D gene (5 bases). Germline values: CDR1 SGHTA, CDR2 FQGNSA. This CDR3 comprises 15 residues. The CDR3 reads CGSSWTPPLYNEQFF. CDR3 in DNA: TGTGGCAGCAGCTGGACACCCCCACTTTACAATGAGCAGTTCTTC. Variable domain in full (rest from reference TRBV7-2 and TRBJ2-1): GAGVSQSPSNKVTEKGKDVELRCDPISGHTALYWYRQSLGQGLEFLIYFQGNSAPDKSGLPSDRFSAERTGGSVSTLTIQRTQQEDSAVYLCGSSWTPPLYNEQFFGPGTRLTVL.

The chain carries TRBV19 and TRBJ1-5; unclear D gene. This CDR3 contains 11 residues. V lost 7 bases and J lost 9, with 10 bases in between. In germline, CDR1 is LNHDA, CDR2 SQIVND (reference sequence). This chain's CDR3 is CASTFQSPQHF. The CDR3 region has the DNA TGTGCCAGTACCTTCCAATCGCCCCAGCATTTT.

CDR3 in amino acids: CASSLRLSGLAIQETQYF. The CDR3 region has the DNA TGTGCCAGCAGCCTCAGGTTAAGTGGACTAGCCATCCAAGAGACCCAGTACTTC. This sequence joins TRBV3-1 and TRBJ2-5; 8 bases are shared with TRBD2. J gave up 1 base and V 4 bases, and 14 bases lay outside the gene matches. The CDR3 contains 18 residues. The germline V gene encodes CDR1 LGHDT and CDR2 YNNKEL (reference sequence).

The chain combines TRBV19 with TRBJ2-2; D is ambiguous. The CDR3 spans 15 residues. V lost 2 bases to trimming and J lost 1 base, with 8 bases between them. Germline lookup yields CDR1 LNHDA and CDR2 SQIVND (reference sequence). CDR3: CASSIMSGNTGELFF. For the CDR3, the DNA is TGTGCCAGTAGTATAATGTCGGGGAACACCGGGGAGCTGTTTTTT. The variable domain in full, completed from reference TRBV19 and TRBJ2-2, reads DGGITQSPKYLFRKEGQNVTLSCEQNLNHDAMYWYRQDPGQGLRLIYYSQIVNDFQKGDIAEGYSVSREKKESFPLTVTSAQKNPTAFYLCASSIMSGNTGELFFGEGSRLTVL.

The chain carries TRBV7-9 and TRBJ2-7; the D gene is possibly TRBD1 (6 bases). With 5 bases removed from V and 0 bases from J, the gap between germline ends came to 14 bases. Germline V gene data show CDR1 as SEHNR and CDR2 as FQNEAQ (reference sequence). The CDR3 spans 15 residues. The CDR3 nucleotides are TGTGCCAGCAGCCAAACAGGGTCGCGCTCCTACGAGCAGTACGTC. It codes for CASSQTGSRSYEQYV.

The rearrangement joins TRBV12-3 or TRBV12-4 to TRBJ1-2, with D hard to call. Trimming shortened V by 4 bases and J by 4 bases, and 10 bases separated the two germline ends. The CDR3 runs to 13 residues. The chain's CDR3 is CASSSVDSYGYTF. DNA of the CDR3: TGTGCCAGCAGTTCGGTAGATTCCTATGGCTACACCTTC.

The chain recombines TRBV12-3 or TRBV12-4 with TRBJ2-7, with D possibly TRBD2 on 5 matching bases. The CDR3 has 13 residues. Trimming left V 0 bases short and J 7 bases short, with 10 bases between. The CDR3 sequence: CASSLAVPGEQYV. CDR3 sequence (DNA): TGTGCCAGCAGTTTAGCAGTTCCGGGGGAGCAGTACGTC.

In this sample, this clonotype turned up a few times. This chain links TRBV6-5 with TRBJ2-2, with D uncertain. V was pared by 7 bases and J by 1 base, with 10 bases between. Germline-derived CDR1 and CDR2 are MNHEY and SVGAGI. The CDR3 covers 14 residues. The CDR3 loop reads CASTPDMNTGELFF. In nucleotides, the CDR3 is TGTGCCAGCACCCCCGATATGAACACCGGGGAGCTGTTTTTT.

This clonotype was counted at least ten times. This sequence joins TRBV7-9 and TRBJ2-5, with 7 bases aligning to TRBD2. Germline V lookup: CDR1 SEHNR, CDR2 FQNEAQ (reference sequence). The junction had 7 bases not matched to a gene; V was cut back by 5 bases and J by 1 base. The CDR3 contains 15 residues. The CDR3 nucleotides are TGTGCCAGCAGCGAAGGAGCGGGGACCCAAGAGACCCAGTACTTC. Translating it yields CASSEGAGTQETQYF.

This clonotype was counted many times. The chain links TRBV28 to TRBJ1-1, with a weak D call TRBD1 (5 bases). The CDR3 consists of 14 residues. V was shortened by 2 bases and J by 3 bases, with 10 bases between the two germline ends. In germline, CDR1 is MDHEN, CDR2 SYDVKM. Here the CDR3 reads CASSLVGGYTEAFF. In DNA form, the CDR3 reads TGTGCCAGCAGTTTAGTCGGGGGGTACACTGAAGCTTTCTTT.

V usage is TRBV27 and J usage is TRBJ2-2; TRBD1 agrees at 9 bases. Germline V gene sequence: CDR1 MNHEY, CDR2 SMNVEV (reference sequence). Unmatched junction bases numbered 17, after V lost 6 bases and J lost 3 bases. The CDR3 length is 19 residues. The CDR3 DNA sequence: TGTGCCAGCAGAACTTCGGGACAGGGCCCCAAGAGAGACACCGGGGAGCTGTTTTTT. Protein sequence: CASRTSGQGPKRDTGELFF.

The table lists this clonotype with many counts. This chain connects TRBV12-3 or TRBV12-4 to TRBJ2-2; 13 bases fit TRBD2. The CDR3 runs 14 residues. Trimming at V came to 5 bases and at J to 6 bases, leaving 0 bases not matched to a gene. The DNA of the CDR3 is TGTGCCAGCAGTACTAGCGGGGGGGCCGGGGAGCTGTTTTTT. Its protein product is CASSTSGGAGELFF.

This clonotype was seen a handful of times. The CDR3 region is CASSPGIPQSNSPLHF. The CDR3 nucleotides are TGTGCCAGCAGCCCCGGGATCCCACAATCTAATTCACCCCTCCACTTT. The J gene is TRBJ1-6, the V gene TRBV7-6; the D is unclear. CDR3 length: 16 amino acids. Per the germline V gene, CDR1 is SGHVS and CDR2 is FNYEAQ. Trimming took 5 bases from V and 6 from J, leaving 17 bases between them.

Here the CDR3 reads CASSPPPGPTNTGELFF. For the CDR3, the DNA is TGTGCCAGCAGTCCCCCGCCGGGACCGACCAACACCGGGGAGCTGTTTTTT. The chain recombines TRBV28 with TRBJ2-2, with D perhaps being TRBD1 or TRBD2 (5 bases each). This CDR3 is built from 17 residues. V was cut by 5 bases and J by 2 bases, with 18 bases left in between. Germline loops: CDR1 MDHEN, CDR2 SYDVKM.

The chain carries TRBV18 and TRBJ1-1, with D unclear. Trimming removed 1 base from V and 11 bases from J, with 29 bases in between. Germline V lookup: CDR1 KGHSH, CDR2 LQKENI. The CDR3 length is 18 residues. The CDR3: CASSPLTGQTSEYSEAFF. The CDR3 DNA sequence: TGTGCCAGCTCACCACTAACTGGCCAGACCTCCGAATACTCCGAGGCTTTCTTT.

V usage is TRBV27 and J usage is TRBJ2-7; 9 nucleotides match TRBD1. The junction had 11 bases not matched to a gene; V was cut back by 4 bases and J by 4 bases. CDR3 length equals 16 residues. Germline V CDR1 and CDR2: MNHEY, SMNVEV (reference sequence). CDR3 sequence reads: CASSSIMGQGYYEQYF. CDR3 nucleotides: TGTGCCAGCAGTTCGATAATGGGACAGGGTTATTACGAGCAGTACTTC.

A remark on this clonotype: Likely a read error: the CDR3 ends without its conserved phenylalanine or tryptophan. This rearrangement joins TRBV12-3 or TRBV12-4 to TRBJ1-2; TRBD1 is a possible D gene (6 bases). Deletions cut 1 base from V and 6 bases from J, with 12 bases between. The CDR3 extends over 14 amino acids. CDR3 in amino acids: CASSLGGKGDGYTL. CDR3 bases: TGTGCCAGCAGTTTAGGGGGGAAGGGGGATGGCTACACCTTG.